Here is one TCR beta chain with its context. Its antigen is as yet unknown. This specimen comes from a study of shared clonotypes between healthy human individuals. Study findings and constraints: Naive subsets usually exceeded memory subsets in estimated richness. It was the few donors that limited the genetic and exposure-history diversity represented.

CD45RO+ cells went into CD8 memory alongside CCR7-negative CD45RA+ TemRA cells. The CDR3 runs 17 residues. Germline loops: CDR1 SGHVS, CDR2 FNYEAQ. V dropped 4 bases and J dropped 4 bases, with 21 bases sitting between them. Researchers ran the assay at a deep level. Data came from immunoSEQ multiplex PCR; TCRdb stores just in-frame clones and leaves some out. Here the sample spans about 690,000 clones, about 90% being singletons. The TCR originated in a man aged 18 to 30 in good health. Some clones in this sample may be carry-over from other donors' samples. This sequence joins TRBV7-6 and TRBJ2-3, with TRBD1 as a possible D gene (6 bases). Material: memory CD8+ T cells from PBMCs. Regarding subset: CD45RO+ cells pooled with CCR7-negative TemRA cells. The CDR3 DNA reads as TGTGCCAGCAGCTCAGAAGGGGGTTGGGGAGTAGCAGATACGCAGTATTTT. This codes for CASSSEGGWGVADTQYF.